The T cell receptor (beta chain) described here comes from a study of blood T cell repertoires in COVID-19. CDR1 and CDR2 from the germline V gene are SGDLS and YYNGEE. This CDR3 is 14 amino acids long. V was pared by 3 bases and J by 4 bases, with 5 bases of the junction left unmatched. Using immunoSEQ multiplex PCR, the repertoire was profiled, and TCRdb retains in-frame clones only, with some absent. Of about 310,000 clones listed, around 87% are singletons. Sequencing was done on a sample of peripheral blood. The chain uses TRBV9 and TRBJ1-2; 8 bases align to TRBD1. The clonotype was recovered from a man aged 45 to 65 with active or convalescent COVID-19. In nucleotides, the CDR3 is TGTGCCAGCAGCGGACAGGGGCCCTTCTATGGCTACACCTTC. This sequence encodes CASSGQGPFYGYTF.